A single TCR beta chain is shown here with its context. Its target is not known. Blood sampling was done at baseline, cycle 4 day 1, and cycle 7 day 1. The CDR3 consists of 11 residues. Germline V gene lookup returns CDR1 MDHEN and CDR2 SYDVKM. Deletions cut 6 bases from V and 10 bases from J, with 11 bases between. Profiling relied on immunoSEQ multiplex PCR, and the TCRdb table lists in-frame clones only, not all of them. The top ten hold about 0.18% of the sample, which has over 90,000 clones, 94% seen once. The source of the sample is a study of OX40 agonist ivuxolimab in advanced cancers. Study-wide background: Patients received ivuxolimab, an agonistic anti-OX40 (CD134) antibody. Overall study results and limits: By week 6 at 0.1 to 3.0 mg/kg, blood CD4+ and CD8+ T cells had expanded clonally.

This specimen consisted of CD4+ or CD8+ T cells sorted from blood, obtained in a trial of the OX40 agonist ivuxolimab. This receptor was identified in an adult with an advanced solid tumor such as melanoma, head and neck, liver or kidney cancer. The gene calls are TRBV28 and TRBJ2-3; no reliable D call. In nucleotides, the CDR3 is TGTGCCAGCAGGACTGGATGGGCGCAGTATTTT. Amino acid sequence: CASRTGWAQYF.